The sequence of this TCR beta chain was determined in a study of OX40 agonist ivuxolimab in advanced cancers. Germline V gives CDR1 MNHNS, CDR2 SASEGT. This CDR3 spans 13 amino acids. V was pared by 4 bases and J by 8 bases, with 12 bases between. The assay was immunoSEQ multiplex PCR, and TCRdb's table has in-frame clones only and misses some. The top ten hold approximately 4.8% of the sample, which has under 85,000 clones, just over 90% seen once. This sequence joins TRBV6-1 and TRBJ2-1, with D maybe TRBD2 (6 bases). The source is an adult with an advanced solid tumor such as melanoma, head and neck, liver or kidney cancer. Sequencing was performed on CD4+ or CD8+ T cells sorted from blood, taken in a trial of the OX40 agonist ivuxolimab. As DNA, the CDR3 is TGTGCCAGCAGTGCCAACGGGGGTTATGAGCAGTTCTTC. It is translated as CASSANGGYEQFF.